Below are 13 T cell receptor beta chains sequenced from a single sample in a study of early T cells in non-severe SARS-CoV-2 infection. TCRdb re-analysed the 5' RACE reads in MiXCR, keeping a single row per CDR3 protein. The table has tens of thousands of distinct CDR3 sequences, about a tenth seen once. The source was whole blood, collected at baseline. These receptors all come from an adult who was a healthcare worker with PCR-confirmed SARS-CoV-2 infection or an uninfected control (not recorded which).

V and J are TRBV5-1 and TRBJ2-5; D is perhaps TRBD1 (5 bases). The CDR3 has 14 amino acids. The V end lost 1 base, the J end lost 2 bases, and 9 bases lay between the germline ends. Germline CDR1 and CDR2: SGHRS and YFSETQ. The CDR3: CASSLTGGQETQYF. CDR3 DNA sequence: TGCGCCAGCAGCTTGACAGGCGGTCAAGAGACCCAGTACTTC.

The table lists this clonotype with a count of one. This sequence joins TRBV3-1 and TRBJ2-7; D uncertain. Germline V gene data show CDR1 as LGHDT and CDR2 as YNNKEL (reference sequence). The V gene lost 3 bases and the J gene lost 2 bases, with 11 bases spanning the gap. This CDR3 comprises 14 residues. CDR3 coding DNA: TGTGCCAGCAGCCAGTATTCATATACCTACGAGCAGTACTTC. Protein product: CASSQYSYTYEQYF.

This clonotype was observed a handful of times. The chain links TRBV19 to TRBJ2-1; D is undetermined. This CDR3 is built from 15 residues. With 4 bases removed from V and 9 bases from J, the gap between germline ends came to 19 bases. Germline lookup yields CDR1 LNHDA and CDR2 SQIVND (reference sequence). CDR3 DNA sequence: TGTGCCAGTAGTAGAGTAACTATCCCCCTCCGTGAGCAGTTCTTC. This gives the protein CASSRVTIPLREQFF. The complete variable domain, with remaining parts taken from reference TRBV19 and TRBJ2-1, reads DGGITQSPKYLFRKEGQNVTLSCEQNLNHDAMYWYRQDPGQGLRLIYYSQIVNDFQKGDIAEGYSVSREKKESFPLTVTSAQKNPTAFYLCASSRVTIPLREQFFGPGTRLTVL.

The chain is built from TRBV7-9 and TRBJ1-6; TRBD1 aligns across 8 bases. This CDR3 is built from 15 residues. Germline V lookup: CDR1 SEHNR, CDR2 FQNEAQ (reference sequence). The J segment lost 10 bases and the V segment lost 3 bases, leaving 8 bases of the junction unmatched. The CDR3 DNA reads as TGTGCCAGCAGCTTCGGACAGGGAATAATGTCACCCCTCCACTTT. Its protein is CASSFGQGIMSPLHF. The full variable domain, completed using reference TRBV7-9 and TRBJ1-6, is DTGVSQNPRHKITKRGQNVTFRCDPISEHNRLYWYRQTLGQGPEFLTYFQNEAQLEKSRLLSDRFSAERPKGSFSTLEIQRTEQGDSAMYLCASSFGQGIMSPLHFGNGTRLTVT.

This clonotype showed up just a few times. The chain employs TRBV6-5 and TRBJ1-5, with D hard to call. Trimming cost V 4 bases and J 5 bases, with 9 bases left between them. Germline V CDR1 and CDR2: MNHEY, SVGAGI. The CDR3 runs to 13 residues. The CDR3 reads CASSSAWDQPQHF. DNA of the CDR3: TGTGCCAGCAGTTCTGCGTGGGATCAGCCCCAGCATTTT.

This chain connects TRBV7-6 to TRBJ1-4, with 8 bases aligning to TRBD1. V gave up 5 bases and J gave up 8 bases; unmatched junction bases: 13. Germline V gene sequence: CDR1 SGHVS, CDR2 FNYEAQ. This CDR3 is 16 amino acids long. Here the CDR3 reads CASSQNTDRGSEKLFF. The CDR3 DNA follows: TGTGCCAGCAGCCAAAATACAGACAGGGGATCCGAAAAACTGTTTTTT.

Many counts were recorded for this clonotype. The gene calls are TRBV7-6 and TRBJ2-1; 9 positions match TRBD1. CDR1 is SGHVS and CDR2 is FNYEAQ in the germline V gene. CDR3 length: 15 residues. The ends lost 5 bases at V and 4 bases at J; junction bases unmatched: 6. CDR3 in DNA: TGTGCCAGCAGCCAGGGACAGGGTGGGTACAATGAGCAGTTCTTC. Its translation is CASSQGQGGYNEQFF.

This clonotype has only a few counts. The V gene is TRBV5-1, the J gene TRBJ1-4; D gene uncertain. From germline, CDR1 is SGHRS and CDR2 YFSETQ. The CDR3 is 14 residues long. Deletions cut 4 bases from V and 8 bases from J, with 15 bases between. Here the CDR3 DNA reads TGCGCCAGCAGCCCCTTGACAACGGGGGAAAAACTGTTTTTT. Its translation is CASSPLTTGEKLFF.

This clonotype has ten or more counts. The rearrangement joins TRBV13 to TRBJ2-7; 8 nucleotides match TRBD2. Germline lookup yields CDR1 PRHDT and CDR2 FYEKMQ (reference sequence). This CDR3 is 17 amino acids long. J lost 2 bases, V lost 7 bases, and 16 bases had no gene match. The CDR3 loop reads CASTNSNWREAPYEQYF. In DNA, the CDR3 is TGTGCCAGCACTAACTCCAACTGGCGGGAGGCCCCCTACGAGCAGTACTTC. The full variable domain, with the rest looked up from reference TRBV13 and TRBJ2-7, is AAGVIQSPRHLIKEKRETATLKCYPIPRHDTVYWYQQGPGQDPQFLISFYEKMQSDKGSIPDRFSAQQFSDYHSELNMSSLELGDSALYFCASTNSNWREAPYEQYFGPGTRLTVT.

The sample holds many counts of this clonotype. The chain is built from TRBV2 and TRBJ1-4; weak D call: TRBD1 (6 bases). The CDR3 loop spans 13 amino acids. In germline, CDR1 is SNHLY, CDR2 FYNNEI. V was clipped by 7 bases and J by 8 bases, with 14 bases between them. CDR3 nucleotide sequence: TGTGCCAGCACCCGGGGGCATGGAGAAAAACTGTTTTTT. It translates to CASTRGHGEKLFF. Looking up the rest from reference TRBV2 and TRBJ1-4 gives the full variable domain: EPEVTQTPSHQVTQMGQEVILRCVPISNHLYFYWYRQILGQKVEFLVSFYNNEISEKSEIFDDQFSVERPDGSNFTLKIRSTKLEDSAMYFCASTRGHGEKLFFGSGTQLSVL.

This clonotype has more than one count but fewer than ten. CDR3 nucleotides: TGCAGCGTTGGCCAGCCACAAGAGACCCAGTACTTC. Residues: CSVGQPQETQYF. The chain recombines TRBV29-1 with TRBJ2-5; D not resolved. The V gene's germline CDR1 is SQVTM and CDR2 ANQGSEA. Between the trimmed V and J ends, which lost 4 bases and 2 bases, there was a span of 8 bases. The CDR3 extends over 12 amino acids.

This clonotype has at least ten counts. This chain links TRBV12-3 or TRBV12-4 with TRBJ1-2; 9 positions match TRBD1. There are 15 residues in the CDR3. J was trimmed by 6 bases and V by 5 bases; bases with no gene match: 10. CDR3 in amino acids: CASSRPRDREDGYTF. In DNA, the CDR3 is TGTGCCAGCAGTCGCCCCCGGGACAGGGAGGATGGCTACACCTTC.

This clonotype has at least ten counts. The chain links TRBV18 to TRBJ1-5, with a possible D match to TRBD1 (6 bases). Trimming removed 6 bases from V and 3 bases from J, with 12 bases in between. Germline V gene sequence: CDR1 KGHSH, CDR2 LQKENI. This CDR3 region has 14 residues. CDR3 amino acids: CASSRGGANQPQHF. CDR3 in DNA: TGTGCCAGCTCCCGAGGGGGGGCCAATCAGCCCCAGCATTTT.